These 26 T cell receptor beta chains came from one sample sequenced in a study of shared clonotypes between healthy human individuals. TCRdb keeps only in-frame clones here, not all; method: immunoSEQ multiplex PCR. This table has around 700,000 clones, roughly 94% appearing once. The naive CD8 fraction comprised CD45RO-negative cells positively selected for CCR7 and excluded terminally differentiated effector memory CD45RA+ cells. The sample was naive CD8+ T cells sorted from blood. The receptors stem from a man aged 25 to 40 in good health.

This chain uses TRBV18 with TRBJ1-4, with D possibly being TRBD1 (5 bases). The ends were cut back, 5 bases at V and 4 bases at J, with 11 bases in the middle. The CDR3 spans 14 residues. The germline V gene has CDR1 KGHSH and CDR2 LQKENI. The CDR3 here is CASSEGLSNEKLFF. CDR3 sequence (DNA): TGTGCCAGCTCAGAGGGGCTAAGTAATGAAAAACTGTTTTTT.

This clone was seen more than once but under ten times. The rearrangement uses TRBV7-9 and TRBJ2-7; the match to TRBD1 covers 10 bases. V lost 3 bases to trimming and J lost 1 base; unmatched junction nucleotides: 9. The CDR3 sequence is 17 residues long. Germline V gene sequence: CDR1 SEHNR, CDR2 FQNEAQ (reference sequence). The CDR3 DNA sequence: TGTGCCAGCAGCTTCGCAGACGGACAGGGGGAGTCCTACGAGCAGTACTTC. It encodes CASSFADGQGESYEQYF.

This chain links TRBV11-2 with TRBJ2-2; D is unclear. V shed 1 base and J shed 12 bases, with 9 bases lying between them. CDR1 and CDR2 from the germline V gene are SGHAT and FQNNGV. The CDR3 sequence is 12 residues long. In DNA, the CDR3 is TGTGCCAGCAGCTTAGGTGCCTGGAAGCTGTTTTTT. As protein: CASSLGAWKLFF.

On this clone: Other DNA variants within this sample encode the same CDR3. V is TRBV6-5 and J is TRBJ2-2; D is unresolved. The V gene's germline CDR1 is MNHEY and CDR2 SVGAGI. Trimming took 0 bases from V and 1 from J, leaving 6 bases between them. This CDR3 spans 15 amino acids. CDR3 DNA sequence: TGTGCCAGCAGTTACTCCACGGGGAACACCGGGGAGCTGTTTTTT. Amino acid sequence: CASSYSTGNTGELFF.

The J gene is TRBJ2-7, the V gene TRBV29-1; 8 bases are shared with TRBD1. Germline V CDR1 and CDR2: SQVTM, ANQGSEA. V was pared by 6 bases and J by 4 bases, with 8 bases of the junction left unmatched. The CDR3 covers 13 residues. The chain's CDR3 is CSVVDRDLYEQYF. The CDR3 nucleotides read TGCAGCGTGGTGGACAGGGACTTATACGAGCAGTACTTC.

This rearrangement joins TRBV29-1 to TRBJ2-7; TRBD1 agrees at 7 bases. This CDR3 has 12 amino acids. CDR1 and CDR2 from the germline V gene are SQVTM and ANQGSEA. The J segment lost 6 bases and the V segment lost 8 bases, leaving 10 bases of the junction unmatched. The CDR3 region is CSTWDSRREQYF. CDR3 coding DNA: TGCAGCACCTGGGACAGCCGTCGCGAGCAGTACTTC.

In DNA form, the CDR3 reads TGTGCCAGCAGCTCTTCCGGGACAAGCTACGAGCAGTACTTC. Its protein product is CASSSSGTSYEQYF. This chain joins TRBV2 and TRBJ2-7, with a weak D call TRBD1 (6 bases). The length of the CDR3 is 14 residues. Germline CDR1 SNHLY, CDR2 FYNNEI. V was clipped by 6 bases and J by 3 bases, with 15 bases between them.

The CDR3 region has the DNA TGTGCCAGCAGCTCCACACTAACAGCCGGGCCCTACAATGAAAAACTGTTTTTT. It encodes CASSSTLTAGPYNEKLFF. The rearrangement links TRBV11-2 to TRBJ1-4; D is unresolved. The CDR3 totals 18 residues. Trimming cost V 4 bases and J 5 bases, with 23 bases left between them. Germline CDR1 SGHAT, CDR2 FQNNGV.

The chain is built from TRBV5-1 and TRBJ2-7; no reliable D call. Germline lookup yields CDR1 SGHRS and CDR2 YFSETQ. V lost 4 bases and J lost 5, with 7 bases in between. The CDR3 is 11 amino acids. The CDR3 loop reads CASSNANEQYF. In nucleotides, the CDR3 is TGCGCCAGCAGCAATGCTAACGAGCAGTACTTC.

This sequence joins TRBV28 and TRBJ2-5; no firm D call. The germline V and J ends were trimmed by 2 bases and 4 bases, with 2 bases remaining between them. Germline CDR1 MDHEN, CDR2 SYDVKM. This CDR3 has 11 residues. The CDR3 DNA reads as TGTGCCAGCAGTTTACTAGAGACCCAGTACTTC. Residues: CASSLLETQYF.

The chain is built from TRBV19 and TRBJ1-4; 9 nucleotides line up with TRBD1. There are 14 residues in the CDR3. Per germline, CDR1 LNHDA and CDR2 SQIVND (reference sequence). Germline trimming cut 6 bases from V and 6 bases from J; bases unmatched to any gene: 5. CDR3 amino acids: CASSPGQGDEKLFF. The DNA for the CDR3 is TGTGCCAGTAGCCCGGGACAGGGCGATGAAAAACTGTTTTTT. The full variable domain, rest sourced from reference TRBV19 and TRBJ1-4, is DGGITQSPKYLFRKEGQNVTLSCEQNLNHDAMYWYRQDPGQGLRLIYYSQIVNDFQKGDIAEGYSVSREKKESFPLTVTSAQKNPTAFYLCASSPGQGDEKLFFGSGTQLSVL.

J is TRBJ2-5 and V is TRBV5-1, with D possibly matching TRBD2 (6 bases). Germline V gene data show CDR1 as SGHRS and CDR2 as YFSETQ. The CDR3 runs 17 residues. Trimming removed 3 bases from V and 0 bases from J, with 18 bases in between. The CDR3 loop is CASSWSHRGRYQETQYF. For the CDR3, the DNA is TGCGCCAGCAGCTGGTCTCATAGAGGGAGGTACCAAGAGACCCAGTACTTC.

On this clone: A far more abundant clone sits one base away, making this likely a read error. This chain links TRBV28 with TRBJ2-7; D not resolved. Germline V gene data show CDR1 as MDHEN and CDR2 as SYDVKM. The CDR3 has 12 amino acids. Trimming pared 4 bases from V and 2 bases from J, leaving 6 bases between. Here the CDR3 reads CASSSNPYEQYF. As DNA, the CDR3 is TGTGCCAGCAGTTCTAACCCCTACGAGCAGTACTTC.

The count of this clone is one. The chain joins TRBV5-6 to TRBJ2-7; tentatively, D is TRBD2 (5 bases). Trimming pared 4 bases from V and 0 bases from J, leaving 11 bases between. The CDR3 spans 14 residues. Germline V lookup: CDR1 SGHDT, CDR2 YYEEEE. CDR3: CASSLTGISYEQYF. The CDR3, as DNA: TGTGCCAGCAGCCTTACCGGGATCTCCTACGAGCAGTACTTC.

The chain combines TRBV9 with TRBJ2-1, with 7 positions matching TRBD2. This CDR3 is built from 13 residues. V lost 0 bases, J lost 9 bases, and 3 bases stayed unmatched. The germline V gene has CDR1 SGDLS and CDR2 YYNGEE. The CDR3 coding sequence is TGTGCCAGCAGCGTAGGACTAGCCACTGAGCAGTTCTTC. It translates to CASSVGLATEQFF.

V is TRBV9 and J is TRBJ2-2, with 10 bases aligning to TRBD1. V lost 3 bases and J lost 7; bases outside the gene matches: 6. Germline V CDR1 and CDR2: SGDLS, YYNGEE. The CDR3 is 15 residues long. This chain's CDR3 is CASSGRQGAVGELFF. The CDR3 nucleotides are TGTGCCAGCAGCGGTCGACAGGGGGCCGTCGGGGAGCTGTTTTTT.

The chain has TRBV5-8 and TRBJ2-2; 9 bases agree with TRBD1. This CDR3 is 16 amino acids long. The germline V gene has CDR1 SGHTS and CDR2 YDEGEE. With 2 bases clipped from V and 2 bases from J, the junction kept 4 bases outside the gene matches. The CDR3 loop reads CASSLTGGTNTGELFF. Written as DNA, the CDR3 is TGTGCCAGCAGCTTAACAGGGGGCACCAACACCGGGGAGCTGTTTTTT.

J is TRBJ2-1 and V is TRBV7-9; TRBD2 matches at 11 bases. The CDR3 covers 14 residues. CDR1 and CDR2 from the germline V gene are SEHNR and FQNEAQ (reference sequence). Trimming took 5 bases from V and 7 from J; bases not matched to a gene: 4. The CDR3 nucleotides read TGTGCCAGCAGCCTGGGACTAGCGGCAAATGAGCAGTTCTTC. Its translation: CASSLGLAANEQFF.

This clone was counted a few times. The conserved phenylalanine or tryptophan normally closing the CDR3 is absent here, so this likely arose from a read error. It is unclear where the CDR3 begins or ends on the DNA, so no DNA is shown, and the CDR3 is as TCRdb lists it. This chain connects TRBV21-1 to TRBJ2-7. TRBV21-1 is a known pseudogene. The CDR3 length is 9 residues, termini included. The CDR3 sequence is CASSRFREG.

This chain joins TRBV9 and TRBJ1-1, with D possibly TRBD1 on 5 matching bases. V was pared by 0 bases and J by 4 bases, with 16 bases between. Germline V CDR1 and CDR2: SGDLS, YYNGEE. CDR3 length equals 16 residues. CDR3 amino acids: CASSVGQKTLSTEAFF. The CDR3 bases are TGTGCCAGCAGCGTAGGACAGAAAACCTTGAGCACTGAAGCTTTCTTT.

In regard to this clone: Its ends do not fully match the called genes, so a read error is possible. The V call is TRBV14, the J call TRBJ2-3, with a tentative D call TRBD1 (5 bases). The CDR3 is 15 residues long. Looked up from germline, CDR1 is SGHDN and CDR2 is FVKESK. The CDR3, as DNA: TGTGCCAGCAGTCAAGGATCCAGGGTCACAGATACGCAGTATTTT. It is translated as CASSQGSRVTDTQYF.

The rearrangement links TRBV7-9 to TRBJ1-2, with unresolved D. Germline V gene data show CDR1 as SEHNR and CDR2 as FQNEAQ (reference sequence). V was cut by 3 bases and J by 10 bases, with 15 bases left in between. CDR3 length: 13 residues. The CDR3 DNA reads TGTGCCAGCAGCTTTGCCGCAGGCGAAGACTACACCTTC. It is translated as CASSFAAGEDYTF.

The rearrangement joins TRBV5-4 to TRBJ2-2; D may be TRBD2 (6 bases). The CDR3 totals 13 residues. Trimming shortened V by 0 bases and J by 7 bases, and 7 bases separated the two germline ends. The germline gives CDR1 SGHNT, CDR2 YYREEE (reference sequence). CDR3 sequence: CASSLAGGGELFF. The CDR3 nucleotides are TGTGCCAGCAGCTTGGCCGGGGGCGGGGAGCTGTTTTTT.

The CDR3 DNA sequence: TGTGCCAGCAGCTTACTGGCTCTCTCACCCACGGAGACCCAGTACTTC. This gives the protein CASSLLALSPTETQYF. V usage is TRBV11-2 and J usage is TRBJ2-5; D remains unclear. V was trimmed by 2 bases and J by 5 bases, leaving 18 bases between them. This CDR3 is 16 amino acids long. Germline CDR1 and CDR2: SGHAT and FQNNGV.

V gene TRBV7-9 combines with J gene TRBJ2-1, with TRBD2 matching over 10 bases. The CDR3 covers 15 residues. In germline, CDR1 is SEHNR, CDR2 FQNEAQ (reference sequence). V shed 5 bases, J shed 5 bases, and the junction held 6 bases outside the gene matches. Here the CDR3 DNA reads TGTGCCAGCAGCGTGACTAGCGGGCTACACAATGAGCAGTTCTTC. As protein: CASSVTSGLHNEQFF.

This clone is a singleton in its sample. CDR3 residues: CASSDWREETQYF. In DNA, the CDR3 is TGTGCCAGCAGTGATTGGCGGGAAGAGACCCAGTACTTC. The chain is built from TRBV25-1 and TRBJ2-5, with a weak D call TRBD2 (5 bases). The CDR3 totals 13 residues. Trimming removed 3 bases at V and 3 bases at J, with 8 bases between. The germline V gene encodes CDR1 MGHDK and CDR2 SYGVNS.